The rows below give T cell receptor beta chains drawn from one sample of a study of blood T cell repertoires in COVID-19. Here immunoSEQ multiplex PCR was the method, and the copy in TCRdb shows in-frame clones only, minus some. Here the sample spans about 190,000 clones, approximately 84% being singletons. Sequencing was done on a sample of peripheral blood. The receptors were gathered from a woman in her 70s with active or convalescent COVID-19. Both conserved end residues are part of each CDR3. A row's size may be missing; if present it is once, few, many or a size class.

TRBJ2-3,.,TRBV12-3/TRBV12-4,CASSADRTDTQYF
TRBJ1-4,.,TRBV9,CASSVVGATNEKLFF
TRBJ2-1,.,TRBV28,CASSLDGRKGEQFF
TRBJ1-1,.,TRBV28,CASSWARNTEAFF
TRBJ2-3,.,TRBV5-1,CASGLAGGTDTQYF
TRBJ1-4,.,TRBV6-1,CASSEPNRGTNEKLFF
TRBJ2-1,.,TRBV7-9,CASSLDYRSYNEQFF
TRBJ1-2,.,TRBV2,CASRMGSGLINYGYTF
TRBJ2-7,.,TRBV10-2,CASMERSYEQYF
TRBJ2-3,.,TRBV7-3,CASSPGTSGKDNTDTQYF
TRBJ1-2,once,TRBV4-1,CASSQEVRQGAYYGYTF
TRBJ2-3,.,TRBV7-6,CASSYRLAGPTDTQYF
TRBJ1-2,.,TRBV5-4,CASSLAGGSGGYTF
TRBJ1-5,.,TRBV6-5,CASSYGGGRNQPQHF
TRBJ1-4,once,TRBV3-1/TRBV3-2,CASSQDQGWATNEKLFF
TRBJ1-2,.,TRBV18,CASSGDTGYGYTF
TRBJ2-4,once,TRBV19,CASTMGQGNIQYF
TRBJ2-7,once,TRBV19,CASSRDRTYEQYF
TRBJ2-7,.,TRBV5-1,CASSPGTGVVYEQYF
TRBJ1-2,.,TRBV19,CASSSTPGQGNGYTF
TRBJ1-1,.,TRBV5-1,CASSLADRSTEAFF
TRBJ2-1,.,TRBV11-1,CASSLDSGRAYNEQFF
TRBJ2-3,.,TRBV4-2,CASSQIGGAGQPRTDTQYF
TRBJ2-1,.,TRBV5-1,CASSRGQGAAYNEQFF
TRBJ1-2,.,TRBV7-2,CASSLIQGEYGYTF
TRBJ1-1,.,TRBV3-1/TRBV3-2,CASSPLITGFTEAFF
TRBJ1-2,.,TRBV4-1,CASSQDPGNYGYTF
TRBJ2-5,few,TRBV29-1,CSVAGRGGEETQYF
TRBJ2-7,.,TRBV5-4,CASSFKSGRGSYEQYF
TRBJ2-7,.,TRBV6-1,CASSDSGGTYEQYF
TRBJ2-5,.,TRBV20-1,CSAGEGETQYF
TRBJ1-1,.,TRBV27,CASSLRDRAEAFF
TRBJ2-7,.,TRBV28,CASSFPLASYEQYF
TRBJ2-2,.,TRBV7-9,CASSYSAGELFF
TRBJ2-1,.,TRBV6-5,CASSPRTGGYNEQFF
TRBJ2-1,.,TRBV19,CASSIRLRTANDNEQFF
TRBJ2-1,few,TRBV5-1,CASSYLAGALNEQFF
TRBJ2-1,.,TRBV12-3/TRBV12-4,CASSPRHEQFF
TRBJ2-2,.,TRBV9,CASSVEVSGRTGELFF
TRBJ2-1,.,TRBV11-3,CASSLVRGSTEVEYNEQFF
TRBJ2-2,few,TRBV28,CASSSSGRARRELFF
TRBJ2-4,.,TRBV30,CAWSTGRGAKNIQYF
TRBJ1-2,.,TRBV7-9,CASTLNINYGYTF
TRBJ2-7,.,TRBV18,CASSPGAGFYEQYF
TRBJ1-1,once,TRBV30,CAWGNRDRGFTEAFF
TRBJ1-1,.,TRBV5-1,CASSSRPGAMNTEAFF
TRBJ1-6,.,TRBV9,CASGETGSNSPLHF
TRBJ2-1,.,TRBV6-1,CASSLAGAHHEQFF
TRBJ2-7,.,TRBV27,CASSPLAGKVEQYF
TRBJ2-2,.,TRBV3-1/TRBV3-2,CASSHSDRVYTGELFF
TRBJ2-7,.,TRBV7-9,CASSLAGTSNEQYF
TRBJ2-1,.,TRBV6-5,CASTALAGAGEQFF
TRBJ2-1,.,TRBV12-3/TRBV12-4,CASERRPYNEQFF
TRBJ1-2,once,TRBV24-1,CATSDPQGFGYTF